Listed below are T cell receptor beta chains from one sample, sequenced in a study of T cell repertoires in cytomegalovirus infection. From the reads, TCRdb called clonotypes with MiXCR, one entry per CDR3 protein. The sample consists of tens of thousands of distinct CDR3 sequences, approximately 40% of them appearing once. For these receptors, no antigen is known. Sequenced material: CD8+ T cells from cultured PBMCs, taken from culture after CMV antigen stimulation. The origin of the receptors is a human donor in good health (CMV status not recorded). Some clones in this sample may be carry-over from other donors' samples. The CDR3 runs from the conserved cysteine through the conserved F or W. The D gene is left open where the match is weak. Clone sizes are given selectively: once, few, many, or a class where the clone is expanded.

V	D	J	size	DNA	CDR3
TRBV2	TRBD1	TRBJ2-3	few	TGTGCCAGCAGCCCCGGACAGGCTAGCACAGATACGCAGTATTTT	CASSPGQASTDTQYF
TRBV23-1	TRBD1	TRBJ1-5	NA	TGCGCCAGCAATCGGACAGGGGCTTATAGCAATCAGCCCCAGCATTTT	CASNRTGAYSNQPQHF
TRBV14	NA	TRBJ1-2	NA	TGTGCCAGCAGCCAAGATGGGGGGCTCGGTCGGGGCTACACCTTC	CASSQDGGLGRGYTF
TRBV2	TRBD1	TRBJ2-7	NA	TGTGCCAGCACCTCTGGGACAGGGGCCTACGAGCAGTACTTC	CASTSGTGAYEQYF
TRBV7-6	NA	TRBJ2-2	many	TGTGCCAGCAGCTCAGAGAGGGAGCTGTTTTTT	CASSSERELFF
TRBV4-3	TRBD1	TRBJ1-1	NA	TGCGCCAGCAGCCAAGGCCCAGGAGGGGGCCTAAGGAGCACTGAAGCTTTCTTT	CASSQGPGGGLRSTEAFF
TRBV10-3	NA	TRBJ1-2	NA	TGTGCCGTAAGGGCCCACCGGCCCTATGGCTACACCTTC	CAVRAHRPYGYTF
TRBV6-2/TRBV6-3	NA	TRBJ2-1	NA	TGTGCCAGCAGTCTAGGGAGAAGAGGGAGCTCCTACAATGAGCAGTTCTTC	CASSLGRRGSSYNEQFF
TRBV7-2	TRBD2	TRBJ2-3	many	TGTGCCAGCAGCGGAGCGGGGGGGATCGCAGATACGCAGTATTTT	CASSGAGGIADTQYF
TRBV9	NA	TRBJ2-5	few	TGTGCCAGCAGCGATTCATGGGAGAGGGACGGCCAAGAGACCCAGTACTTC	CASSDSWERDGQETQYF
TRBV12-3/TRBV12-4	TRBD2	TRBJ2-3	NA	TGTGCCAGCAGTCCCTGGTATAGCGGGGGAGATACAGATACGCAGTATTTT	CASSPWYSGGDTDTQYF
TRBV27	NA	TRBJ2-1	NA	TGTGCCAGCGGTCTCTCGCCGGCAACTCAGTTCTTC	CASGLSPATQFF
TRBV19	TRBD1	TRBJ1-1	few	TGTGCCAGTAGTACAATCCTACCGACAGGGGCGGGAGTAAACACTGAAGCTTTCTTT	CASSTILPTGAGVNTEAFF